This entry describes one T cell receptor (beta chain). The antigen remains unidentified. The sample comes from a study of molecular identifiers for immune sequencing clone quantification. Notes on the study in general: Whereas clones above 20 RNA copies held under 1% of naive-cell molecules, they held over 98% of effector molecules.

CDR3 length: 16 amino acids. V was pared by 7 bases and J by 1 base, with 11 bases of the junction left unmatched. Germline V gene lookup returns CDR1 MNHNY and CDR2 SVGAGI (reference sequence). Naive CD8 T cells underwent sorting with the CD8+CD4-CCR7+CD45RA+ definition. TCRdb recomputed calls from the PCR reads with MiXCR, one row per CDR3 protein. The table records around 460,000 distinct CDR3 sequences, around 25% of them present only once. Sequencing was carried out using naive CD8+ T cells from blood, with Jurkat cell RNA spiked in. This sample's subset: FACS-sorted CD8+CD4-CCR7+CD45RA+ naive T cells. The chain recombines TRBV6-6 with TRBJ2-5; TRBD1 matches 8 bases. The receptor comes from a human donor in good health. Some libraries in this study had Jurkat cell RNA spiked in. The CDR3 is CASTVPGGQVQETQYF. DNA for the CDR3: TGTGCCAGCACTGTCCCCGGGGGACAGGTCCAAGAGACCCAGTACTTC.